A selection of T cell receptor beta chains follows, all from one sample in a study of cytomegalovirus exposure and HLA in healthy donors. Using immunoSEQ multiplex PCR, the repertoire was profiled, and TCRdb retains in-frame clones only, with some absent. The sample shows 200,000 to 250,000 clones, about 75% of them seen only once. Sequencing was carried out using PBMCs. All receptors come from a woman in her thirties in good health and CMV-seronegative. Each CDR3 is given with its conserved first and last residue. The D gene is left open where the match is weak. A clone size is listed for some rows: how often the clone was seen (once, few, many), or a class if it is expanded.

.	TRBV10-3	.	TRBJ2-5	TGTGCCATCAGTGCTCGGTTCGGAGGGGCCCATCCAGAGACCCAGTACTTC	CAISARFGGAHPETQYF
few	TRBV5-5	.	TRBJ2-7	TGTGCCAGCAGCTTGGGAGCTACCGAGCAGTACTTC	CASSLGATEQYF
.	TRBV29-1	.	TRBJ2-3	TGCAGCGTTATTCAGGGTGGCAGCAATCAGCCCCAGTATTTT	CSVIQGGSNQPQYF
few	TRBV5-1	.	TRBJ2-3	TGCGCCAGCAGCTTAGACGGGATAACTAGCACAGATACGCAGTATTTT	CASSLDGITSTDTQYF
.	TRBV7-9	.	TRBJ1-2	TGTGCCAGCACCAAAGACACCTTGGGCTACACCTTC	CASTKDTLGYTF
.	TRBV29-1	TRBD2	TRBJ2-1	TGCAGCGTTGGGGGACTAGCGGGCTACAATGAGCAGTTCTTC	CSVGGLAGYNEQFF
.	TRBV29-1	.	TRBJ2-3	TGCAGCGTTGTCATAGGACAAAGGGCAGATACGCAGTATTTT	CSVVIGQRADTQYF
.	TRBV30	.	TRBJ1-2	TGTGCCCGGTGGCAGGGGAACGATGGCTACACCTTC	CARWQGNDGYTF
.	TRBV7-9	.	TRBJ2-7	TGTTCCAGCAGCTTAGCGCGGGGTGGGCTCTCCTACGAGCAGTACTTC	CSSSLARGGLSYEQYF
.	TRBV5-4	TRBD1	TRBJ2-6	TGTGCCAGCACCGAGGGACAGGGGAATTCTGGGGCCAACGTCCTGACTTTC	CASTEGQGNSGANVLTF
.	TRBV5-4	.	TRBJ2-7	TGTGCCAGCAGTCCAGCGAAGGACAGCCTTTACGAGCAGTACTTC	CASSPAKDSLYEQYF
.	TRBV6-6	.	TRBJ1-2	TGTGCCAGCAGTTACTCGAAAGGGGATGGCTACACCTTC	CASSYSKGDGYTF
.	TRBV5-1	TRBD1	TRBJ1-1	TGCGCCAGCAGCTTGGGGGGGACAGCTAGCAACACTGAAGCTTTCTTT	CASSLGGTASNTEAFF
.	TRBV7-2	.	TRBJ1-2	TGTGCCAGCAGCCAATCAGGGCCTGACGGCTACACCTTC	CASSQSGPDGYTF
.	TRBV27	TRBD2	TRBJ2-3	TGTGCCAGCAGTTTTCGGGAGGGGGATACGCAGTATTTT	CASSFREGDTQYF
.	TRBV27	.	TRBJ1-2	TGTGCCAGCAGTTTTGGAGGGTCCCCTATCTATGGCTACACCTTC	CASSFGGSPIYGYTF
.	TRBV12-5	.	TRBJ2-3	TGTGCTAGTGGTTTTGAGGGAAGGGGCACAGATACGCAGTATTTT	CASGFEGRGTDTQYF
.	TRBV15	TRBD1	TRBJ1-1	TGTGCCACCAGGACGGACAGGGCTCTCCTCCGGGGCACTGAAGCTTTCTTT	CATRTDRALLRGTEAFF
.	TRBV7-3	TRBD1	TRBJ2-1	TGTGCCAGCAGCCCAGGGACAGATTACAATGAGCAGTTCTTC	CASSPGTDYNEQFF
.	TRBV2	.	TRBJ2-7	TGTGCCAGCTGGGACGGGAGCTCCTACGAGCAGTACTTC	CASWDGSSYEQYF
.	TRBV7-9	.	TRBJ1-1	TGTGCTAGCAGCTCGGCGGTGAACACTGAAGCTTTCTTT	CASSSAVNTEAFF
.	TRBV29-1	TRBD1	TRBJ1-1	TGCAGCGTTAACAGGGGGCCGACTGAAGCTTTCTTT	CSVNRGPTEAFF
.	TRBV19	TRBD1	TRBJ1-5	TGTGCCAGTAGTATAGTCGGGACAGGGGTTTTGGATCAGCCCCAGCATTTT	CASSIVGTGVLDQPQHF
once	TRBV29-1	.	TRBJ1-2	TGCAGCGTTGTGTCTAACGGCTACACCTTC	CSVVSNGYTF
.	TRBV30	TRBD1	TRBJ1-1	TGTGCCTTTAAACTCTTGGACAGGTCGAACACTGAAGCTTTCTTT	CAFKLLDRSNTEAFF
once	TRBV2	TRBD1	TRBJ1-5	TGTGCCAGCAGTCAACAGGGGCTGGGGAGTCAGCCCCAGCATTTT	CASSQQGLGSQPQHF
.	TRBV9	.	TRBJ1-1	TGTGCCAGCAGCGTAGGGGCAGTTTTGAACACTGAAGCTTTCTTT	CASSVGAVLNTEAFF
few	TRBV30	TRBD1	TRBJ1-5	TGTGCCTGGAGTTTGAGGACAGGGAAACTTCCTAAGCCCCAGCATTTT	CAWSLRTGKLPKPQHF
few	TRBV7-9	.	TRBJ1-1	TGTTCCTGCGGCACTGAAGCTTTCTTT	CSCGTEAFF
.	TRBV19	.	TRBJ1-6	TGTGCCAGTAGTTTCGACAGAAATTCACCCCTCCACTTT	CASSFDRNSPLHF
.	TRBV6-1	TRBD1	TRBJ1-1	TGTGCCAGCAGCTCCCCGGACAGGGACACTGAAGCTTTCTTT	CASSSPDRDTEAFF
.	TRBV12-5	.	TRBJ1-5	TGTGCTAGTGGTTTGGGGGGGGACCCTCTCTATCAGCCCCAGCATTTT	CASGLGGDPLYQPQHF
.	TRBV9	TRBD2	TRBJ2-7	TGTGCCAGCAGCCGGACTAGCGGGAGCTCCTACGAGCAGTACTTC	CASSRTSGSSYEQYF
.	TRBV2	TRBD1	TRBJ2-3	TGTGCCAGCAGTCAAGAGGGACAGGGCACAGATACGCAGTATTTT	CASSQEGQGTDTQYF
.	TRBV15	.	TRBJ1-1	TGTGCCACTGGGGCGGGAAGGGGCACTGAAGCTTTCTTT	CATGAGRGTEAFF
.	TRBV10-3	TRBD1	TRBJ2-1	TGTGCCATCAGGGACAGGGGATCCTACAATGAGCAGTTCTTC	CAIRDRGSYNEQFF
.	TRBV30	.	TRBJ1-1	TGTGCCTGGAGTCGTCAGGGGAACACTGAAGCTTTCTTT	CAWSRQGNTEAFF
.	TRBV4-1	TRBD1	TRBJ1-4	TGCGCCAGCAGCCAAGAAAGCCGGGACAGGGGAAAACTGTTTTTT	CASSQESRDRGKLFF
once	TRBV12-5	TRBD1	TRBJ2-7	TGTGCTAGTGGTTTGGAACAGGGGCCGTCCTACGAGCAGTACTTC	CASGLEQGPSYEQYF
.	TRBV5-1	.	TRBJ1-1	TGCGCCAGCAGCTTGGCTCCCGTTAACACTGAAGCTTTCTTT	CASSLAPVNTEAFF
.	TRBV6-6	.	TRBJ2-5	TGTGCCAGCAGTTACTGGGCGGGGCGGGAGACCCAGTACTTC	CASSYWAGRETQYF
.	TRBV5-1	TRBD1	TRBJ1-1	TGCGCCAGCAGCTCTGGACAGGGGAGGAGTCCCGAAGCTTTCTTT	CASSSGQGRSPEAFF
once	TRBV2	TRBD2	TRBJ2-1	TGTGCCAGCGCCCTAGCGGGGGCCATCAATGAGCAGTTCTTC	CASALAGAINEQFF
few	TRBV30	.	TRBJ2-5	TGTGCCTGGGCGGGACAGCTTCAAGAGACCCAGTACTTC	CAWAGQLQETQYF
few	TRBV15	.	TRBJ2-2	TGTGCCACCAGCAGAGCTACGGCTAGCCTCACCGGGGAGCTGTTTTTT	CATSRATASLTGELFF
.	TRBV9	.	TRBJ2-1	TGTGCCTCCTCCCCCTACCCGGGTAGCTCCTACAATGAGCAGTTCTTC	CASSPYPGSSYNEQFF
few	TRBV7-9	TRBD2	TRBJ2-2	TGTGCCAGCAGCTCTACTAGCGGGGCCTCTAAAGTGATGCTGTTTTTT	CASSSTSGASKVMLFF
.	TRBV18	.	TRBJ2-2	TGTGCCAGCTCACCCCTAATCACCGGGGAGCTGTTTTTT	CASSPLITGELFF
.	TRBV19	TRBD1	TRBJ1-3	TGTGCCACTAGTCGAACCCCCGGGACAGGGAGCTCTGGAAACACCATATATTTT	CATSRTPGTGSSGNTIYF
few	TRBV9	.	TRBJ1-4	TGTGCCAGCAGCGTAGGGGGCAGGCCTAATGAAAAACTGTTTTTT	CASSVGGRPNEKLFF
.	TRBV27	TRBD1	TRBJ2-7	TGTGCCAGCAGGGACCACAGGGGAGATTGCTACGAGCAGTACTTC	CASRDHRGDCYEQYF